This T cell receptor beta chain appears in the sequencing data of a study of blood T cell repertoires in COVID-19. Data came from immunoSEQ multiplex PCR; TCRdb stores just in-frame clones and leaves some out. The data show roughly 170,000 clones, approximately 86% seen once. This clone was seen a single time. The TCR was taken from a man aged 55-75 years who had recovered from COVID-19. Sequenced material: peripheral blood.

CDR3 in DNA: TGTGCCAGCAGCGAGCGGGGGGTTGGGCCAGATACGCAGTATTTT. This gives the protein CASSERGVGPDTQYF. The chain has TRBV6-5 and TRBJ2-3; 9 nucleotides match TRBD2. Trimming removed 6 bases from V and 4 bases from J; junction bases left unmatched: 8. The CDR3 has 15 residues. Germline V lookup: CDR1 MNHEY, CDR2 SVGAGI.